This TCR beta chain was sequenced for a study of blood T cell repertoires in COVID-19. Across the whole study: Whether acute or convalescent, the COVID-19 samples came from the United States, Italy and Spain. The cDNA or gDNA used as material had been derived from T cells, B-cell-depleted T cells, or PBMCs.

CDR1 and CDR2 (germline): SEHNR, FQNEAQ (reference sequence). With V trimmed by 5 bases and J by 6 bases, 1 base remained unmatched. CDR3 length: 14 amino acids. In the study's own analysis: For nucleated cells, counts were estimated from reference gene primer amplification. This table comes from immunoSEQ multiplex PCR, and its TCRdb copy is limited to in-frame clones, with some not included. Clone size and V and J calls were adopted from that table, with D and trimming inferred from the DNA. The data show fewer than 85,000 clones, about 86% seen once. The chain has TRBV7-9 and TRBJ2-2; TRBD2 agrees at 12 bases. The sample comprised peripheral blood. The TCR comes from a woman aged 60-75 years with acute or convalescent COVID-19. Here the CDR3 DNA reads TGTGCCAGCAGCCCTAGCGGGAGGGCCGGGGAGCTGTTTTTT. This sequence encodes CASSPSGRAGELFF.